This T cell receptor beta chain was captured in a study of T-cell memory formation after mild COVID-19. The wider study: There were largely donor-specific TCR clusters.

V shed 4 bases, J shed 2 bases, and the junction held 6 bases outside the gene matches. CDR1 is SGHNT and CDR2 is YYREEE in the germline V gene (reference sequence). This CDR3 is built from 16 residues. General study points: CD4+ bias marked clones expanding day 15 to 37, unlike balanced contracting clones. Some SARS-CoV-2-responding clones were already detected in memory before infection.

cDNA libraries for TCR alpha and TCR beta, carrying sample barcodes and UMIs, came from 5'RACE with constant-segment primers. A single record per CDR3 protein comes from TCRdb applying MiXCR to the 5' RACE reads. This sample has roughly 400,000 distinct CDR3 sequences; about 20% occur once, and the top ten carry 20% to 25%. Details on this clonotype: Its target is unknown.

This clonotype was sampled from a man aged 18 to 30 who had mild COVID-19 (a few samples of this study predate the infection). Cell type and time point are not known. Sequenced input: PBMCs or a T cell subset sorted from them (not recorded which). V gene TRBV5-4 combines with J gene TRBJ2-3; 11 bases are shared with TRBD2. Here the CDR3 DNA reads TGTGCCAGCAGCCCGACTAGCGGGGCCCTCACAGATACGCAGTATTTT. Translated: CASSPTSGALTDTQYF.